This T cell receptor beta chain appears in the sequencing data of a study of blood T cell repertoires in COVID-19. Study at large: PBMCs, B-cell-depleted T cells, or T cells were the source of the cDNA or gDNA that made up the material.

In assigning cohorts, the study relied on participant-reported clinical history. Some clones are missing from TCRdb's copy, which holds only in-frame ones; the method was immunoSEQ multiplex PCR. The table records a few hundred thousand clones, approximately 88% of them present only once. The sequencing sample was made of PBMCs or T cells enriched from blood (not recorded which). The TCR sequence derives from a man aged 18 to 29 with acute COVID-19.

This CDR3 is CASSQGHFESYEQYF. The CDR3 nucleotides are TGTGCCAGCAGTCAGGGACACTTCGAATCTTACGAGCAGTACTTC. The genes are TRBV28 and TRBJ2-7, with a tentative D call TRBD1 (6 bases). Germline V CDR1 and CDR2: MDHEN, SYDVKM. The CDR3 has 15 amino acids. The germline V and J ends were trimmed by 5 bases and 4 bases, with 18 bases remaining between them. Full variable domain (rest looked up from reference TRBV28 and TRBJ2-7): DVKVTQSSRYLVKRTGEKVFLECVQDMDHENMFWYRQDPGLGLRLIYFSYDVKMKEKGDIPEGYSVSREKKERFSLILESASTNQTSMYLCASSQGHFESYEQYFGPGTRLTVT.